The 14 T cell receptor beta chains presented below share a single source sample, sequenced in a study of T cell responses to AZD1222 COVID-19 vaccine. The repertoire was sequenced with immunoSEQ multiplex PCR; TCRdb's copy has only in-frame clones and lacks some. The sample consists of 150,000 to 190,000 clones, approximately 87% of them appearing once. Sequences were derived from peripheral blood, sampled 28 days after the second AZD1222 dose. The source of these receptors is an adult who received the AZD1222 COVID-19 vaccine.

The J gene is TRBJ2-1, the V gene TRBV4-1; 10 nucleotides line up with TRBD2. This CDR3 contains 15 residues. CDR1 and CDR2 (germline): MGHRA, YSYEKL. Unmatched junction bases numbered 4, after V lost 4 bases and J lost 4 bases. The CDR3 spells CASSPWTSGYNEQFF. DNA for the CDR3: TGCGCCAGCAGCCCATGGACTAGCGGTTACAATGAGCAGTTCTTC.

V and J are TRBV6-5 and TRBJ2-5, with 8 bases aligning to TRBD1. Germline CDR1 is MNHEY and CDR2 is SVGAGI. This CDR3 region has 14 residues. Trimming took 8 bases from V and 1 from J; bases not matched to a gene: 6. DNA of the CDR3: TGTGCCAGCTGCCGAGGACAGGGCCAAGAGACCCAGTACTTC. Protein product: CASCRGQGQETQYF.

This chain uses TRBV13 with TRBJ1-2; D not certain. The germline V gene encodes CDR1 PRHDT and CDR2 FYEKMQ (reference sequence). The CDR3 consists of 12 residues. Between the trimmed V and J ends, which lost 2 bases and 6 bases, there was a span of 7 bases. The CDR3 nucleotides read TGTGCCAGCAGCTTAAGACCGAATGGCTACACCTTC. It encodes CASSLRPNGYTF. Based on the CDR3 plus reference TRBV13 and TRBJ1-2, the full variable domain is AAGVIQSPRHLIKEKRETATLKCYPIPRHDTVYWYQQGPGQDPQFLISFYEKMQSDKGSIPDRFSAQQFSDYHSELNMSSLELGDSALYFCASSLRPNGYTFGSGTRLTVV.

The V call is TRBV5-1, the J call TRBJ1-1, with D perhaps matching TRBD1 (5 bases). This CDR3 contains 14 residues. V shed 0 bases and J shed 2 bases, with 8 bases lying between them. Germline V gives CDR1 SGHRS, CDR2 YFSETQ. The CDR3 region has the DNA TGCGCCAGCAGCTTGGACAGGATAAACACTGAAGCTTTCTTT. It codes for CASSLDRINTEAFF.

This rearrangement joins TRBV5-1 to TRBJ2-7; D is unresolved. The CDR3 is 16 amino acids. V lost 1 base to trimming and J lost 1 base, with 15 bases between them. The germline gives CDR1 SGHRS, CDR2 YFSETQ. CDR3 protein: CASSLWLSGSSYEQYF. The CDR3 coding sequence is TGCGCCAGCAGCTTGTGGCTCTCCGGGTCTTCCTACGAGCAGTACTTC.

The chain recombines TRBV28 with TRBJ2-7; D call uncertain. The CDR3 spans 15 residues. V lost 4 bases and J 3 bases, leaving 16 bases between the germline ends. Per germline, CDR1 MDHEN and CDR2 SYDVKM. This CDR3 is CASSSPSGQSYEQYF. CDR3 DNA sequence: TGTGCCAGCAGTTCACCCTCGGGTCAAAGCTACGAGCAGTACTTC.

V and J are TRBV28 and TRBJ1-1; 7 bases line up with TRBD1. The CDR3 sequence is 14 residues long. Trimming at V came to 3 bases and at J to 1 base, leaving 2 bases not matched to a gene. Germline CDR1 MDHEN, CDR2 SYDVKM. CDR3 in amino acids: CASSLGQKNTEAFF. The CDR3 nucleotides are TGTGCCAGCAGTTTGGGACAGAAGAACACTGAAGCTTTCTTT.

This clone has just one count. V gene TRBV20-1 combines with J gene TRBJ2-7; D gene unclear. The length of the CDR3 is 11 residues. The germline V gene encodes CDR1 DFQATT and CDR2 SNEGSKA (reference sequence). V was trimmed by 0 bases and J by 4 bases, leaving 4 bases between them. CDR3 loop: CSARDYYEQYF. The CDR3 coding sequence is TGCAGTGCTAGAGATTATTACGAGCAGTACTTC.

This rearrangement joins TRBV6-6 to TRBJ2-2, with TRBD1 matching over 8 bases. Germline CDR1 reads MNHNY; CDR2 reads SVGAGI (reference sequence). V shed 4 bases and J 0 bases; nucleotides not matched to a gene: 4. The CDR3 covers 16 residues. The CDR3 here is CASSSGGGANTGELFF. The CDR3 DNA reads TGTGCCAGCAGTTCAGGGGGCGGCGCGAACACCGGGGAGCTGTTTTTT.

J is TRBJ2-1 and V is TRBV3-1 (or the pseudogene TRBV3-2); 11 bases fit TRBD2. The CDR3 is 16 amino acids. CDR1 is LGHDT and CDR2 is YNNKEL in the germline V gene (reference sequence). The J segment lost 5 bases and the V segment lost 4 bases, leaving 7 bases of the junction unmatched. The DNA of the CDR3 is TGTGCCAGCAGCCTCTCGGGACTAGCGGCTAACAATGAGCAGTTCTTC. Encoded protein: CASSLSGLAANNEQFF.

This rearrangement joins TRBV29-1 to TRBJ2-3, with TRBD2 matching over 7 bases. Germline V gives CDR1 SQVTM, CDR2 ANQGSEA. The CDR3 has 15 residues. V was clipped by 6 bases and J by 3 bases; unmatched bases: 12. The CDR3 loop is CSVEGRGSVTDTQYF. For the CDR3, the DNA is TGCAGCGTGGAGGGGCGGGGGAGTGTGACAGATACGCAGTATTTT.

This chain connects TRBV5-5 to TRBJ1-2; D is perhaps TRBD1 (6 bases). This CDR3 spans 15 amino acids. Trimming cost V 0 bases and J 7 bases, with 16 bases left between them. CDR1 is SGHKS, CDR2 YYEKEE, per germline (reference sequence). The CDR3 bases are TGTGCCAGCAGCTTGGTCTGGTCAGGGGAGGGTGGCTACACCTTC. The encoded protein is CASSLVWSGEGGYTF.

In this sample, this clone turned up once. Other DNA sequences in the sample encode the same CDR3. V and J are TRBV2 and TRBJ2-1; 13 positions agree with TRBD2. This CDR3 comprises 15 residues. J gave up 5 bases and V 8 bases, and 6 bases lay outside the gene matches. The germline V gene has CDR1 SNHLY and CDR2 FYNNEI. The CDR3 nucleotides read TGTGCCAGCTCCGTGGGACTAGCGGGAAACAATGAGCAGTTCTTC. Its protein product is CASSVGLAGNNEQFF.

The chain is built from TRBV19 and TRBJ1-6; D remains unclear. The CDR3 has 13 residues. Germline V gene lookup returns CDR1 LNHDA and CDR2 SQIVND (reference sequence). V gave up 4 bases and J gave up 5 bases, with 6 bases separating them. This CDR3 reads CASSTNNNSPLHF. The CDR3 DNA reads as TGTGCCAGTAGTACCAATAATAATTCACCCCTCCACTTT.